The clone carrying this T cell receptor beta chain was picked up one time. The data were produced by immunoSEQ multiplex PCR, yet TCRdb's version contains in-frame clones alone and is incomplete. The table includes approximately 230,000 clones, approximately 80% detected once. The source of the sample is a study of blood T cell repertoires in COVID-19. Whole-study context: Sources were T cells, B-cell-depleted T cells, or PBMCs; the material itself was cDNA or gDNA.

Germline CDR1 is MGHRA and CDR2 is YSYEKL. V gave up 0 bases and J gave up 5 bases, with 5 bases separating them. The CDR3 contains 13 residues. Input material: peripheral blood. The V call is TRBV4-1, the J call TRBJ1-3; D call uncertain. This clonotype originated in a woman aged 80 or over with active or convalescent COVID-19. Here the CDR3 DNA reads TGCGCCAGCAGCCAAGACACACGAAACACCATATATTTT. This codes for CASSQDTRNTIYF.